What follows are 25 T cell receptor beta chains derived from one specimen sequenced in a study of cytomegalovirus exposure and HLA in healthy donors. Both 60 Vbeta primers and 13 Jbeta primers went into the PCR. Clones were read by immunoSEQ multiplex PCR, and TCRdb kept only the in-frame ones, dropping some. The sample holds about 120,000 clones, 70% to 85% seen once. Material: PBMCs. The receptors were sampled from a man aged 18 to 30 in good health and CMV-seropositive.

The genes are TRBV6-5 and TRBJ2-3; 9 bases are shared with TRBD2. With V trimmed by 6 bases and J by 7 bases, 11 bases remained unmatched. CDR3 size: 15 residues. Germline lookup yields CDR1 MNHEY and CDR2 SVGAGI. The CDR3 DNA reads TGTGCCAGCAGCCCCGTAGCGGGAGAGGCAAATACGCAGTATTTT. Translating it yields CASSPVAGEANTQYF.

The CDR3 nucleotides are TGTGCCAGCAGTGGGGGGGTTGGGAACGCTTTCTTT. Its protein is CASSGGVGNAFF. The rearrangement uses TRBV2 and TRBJ1-1; D might be TRBD1 (5 bases). The CDR3 consists of 12 residues. The germline V gene encodes CDR1 SNHLY and CDR2 FYNNEI. Trimming left V 4 bases short and J 11 bases short, with 14 bases between.

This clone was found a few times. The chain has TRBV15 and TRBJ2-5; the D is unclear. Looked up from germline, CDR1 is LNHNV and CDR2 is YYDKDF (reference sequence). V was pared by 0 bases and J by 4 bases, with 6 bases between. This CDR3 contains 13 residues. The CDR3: CATSRDSSETQYF. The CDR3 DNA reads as TGTGCCACCAGCAGAGATTCATCAGAGACCCAGTACTTC.

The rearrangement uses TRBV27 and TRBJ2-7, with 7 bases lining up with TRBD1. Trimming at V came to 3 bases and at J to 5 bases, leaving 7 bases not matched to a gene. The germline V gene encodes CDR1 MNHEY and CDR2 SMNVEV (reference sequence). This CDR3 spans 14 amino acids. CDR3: CASSFRDSRHEQYF. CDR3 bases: TGTGCCAGCAGTTTCCGGGACAGCCGCCACGAGCAGTACTTC.

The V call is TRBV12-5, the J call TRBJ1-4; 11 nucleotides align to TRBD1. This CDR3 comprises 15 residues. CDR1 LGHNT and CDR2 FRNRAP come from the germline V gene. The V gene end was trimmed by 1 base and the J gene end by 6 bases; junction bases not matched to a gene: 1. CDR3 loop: CASGLGTGGDEKLFF. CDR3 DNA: TGTGCTAGTGGTTTGGGGACAGGGGGCGATGAAAAACTGTTTTTT.

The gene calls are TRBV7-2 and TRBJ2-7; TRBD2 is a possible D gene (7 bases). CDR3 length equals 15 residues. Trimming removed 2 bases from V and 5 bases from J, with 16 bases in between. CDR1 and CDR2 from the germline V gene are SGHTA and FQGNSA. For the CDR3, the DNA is TGTGCCAGCAGCTTAAGGGGAGGGGGTCGGCACGAGCAGTACTTC. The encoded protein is CASSLRGGGRHEQYF.

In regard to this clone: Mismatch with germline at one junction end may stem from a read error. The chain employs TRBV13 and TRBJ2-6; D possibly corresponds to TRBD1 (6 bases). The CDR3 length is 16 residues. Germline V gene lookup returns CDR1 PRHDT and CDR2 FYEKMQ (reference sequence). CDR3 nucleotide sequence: TGTGCCAGCAGCCCCGCAGGGGTGAGTGGGGCCAACGGCCTGACTTTC. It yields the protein CASSPAGVSGANGLTF.

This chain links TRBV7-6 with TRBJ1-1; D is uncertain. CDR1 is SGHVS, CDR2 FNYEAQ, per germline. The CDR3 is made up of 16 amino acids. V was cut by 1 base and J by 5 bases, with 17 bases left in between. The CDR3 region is CASSLGSGLQRTEAFF. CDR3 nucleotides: TGTGCCAGCAGCTTAGGGTCAGGACTCCAGCGGACTGAAGCTTTCTTT.

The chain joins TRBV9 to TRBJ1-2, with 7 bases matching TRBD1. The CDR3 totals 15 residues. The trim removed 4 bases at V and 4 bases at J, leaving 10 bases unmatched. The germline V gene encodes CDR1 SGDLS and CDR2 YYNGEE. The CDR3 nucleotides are TGTGCCAGCAGCCCCCACAGGGGTGTGGGCTATGGCTACACCTTC. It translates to CASSPHRGVGYGYTF.

The CDR3 region has the DNA TGTGCTAGTGGTTTGACAGGCGGAAACACCATATATTTT. This encodes CASGLTGGNTIYF. V gene TRBV12-5 combines with J gene TRBJ1-3, with a possible D match to TRBD1 (5 bases). Germline CDR1 LGHNT, CDR2 FRNRAP. V was clipped by 2 bases and J by 4 bases, with 6 bases between them. The CDR3 is 13 amino acids. Together with reference TRBV12-5 and TRBJ1-3, the CDR3 gives the full variable domain: DARVTQTPRHKVTEMGQEVTMRCQPILGHNTVFWYRQTMMQGLELLAYFRNRAPLDDSGMPKDRFSAEMPDATLATLKIQPSEPRDSAVYFCASGLTGGNTIYFGEGSWLTVV.

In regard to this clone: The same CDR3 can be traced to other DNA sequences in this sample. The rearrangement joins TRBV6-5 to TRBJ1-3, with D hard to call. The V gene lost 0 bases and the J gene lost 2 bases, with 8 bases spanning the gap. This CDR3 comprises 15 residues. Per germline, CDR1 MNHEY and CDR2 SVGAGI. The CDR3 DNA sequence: TGTGCCAGCAGTTACTCGAGCGGGGCTGGAAACACCATATATTTT. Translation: CASSYSSGAGNTIYF.

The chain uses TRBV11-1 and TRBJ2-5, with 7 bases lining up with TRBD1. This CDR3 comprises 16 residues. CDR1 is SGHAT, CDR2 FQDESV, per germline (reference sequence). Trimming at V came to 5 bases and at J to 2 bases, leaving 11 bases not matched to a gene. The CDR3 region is CASSSRQGTNQETQYF. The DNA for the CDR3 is TGTGCCAGCAGCAGCCGACAGGGTACCAATCAAGAGACCCAGTACTTC. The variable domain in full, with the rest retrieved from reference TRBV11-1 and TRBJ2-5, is EAEVAQSPRYKITEKSQAVAFWCDPISGHATLYWYRQILGQGPELLVQFQDESVVDDSQLPKDRFSAERLKGVDSTLKIQPAELGDSAMYLCASSSRQGTNQETQYFGPGTRLLVL.

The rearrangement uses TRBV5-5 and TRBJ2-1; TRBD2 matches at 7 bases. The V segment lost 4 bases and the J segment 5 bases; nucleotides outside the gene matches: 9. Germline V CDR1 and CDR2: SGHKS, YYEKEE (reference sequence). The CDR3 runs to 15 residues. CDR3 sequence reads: CASSGGLRAHNEQFF. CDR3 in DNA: TGTGCCAGCAGCGGGGGACTACGGGCCCACAATGAGCAGTTCTTC.

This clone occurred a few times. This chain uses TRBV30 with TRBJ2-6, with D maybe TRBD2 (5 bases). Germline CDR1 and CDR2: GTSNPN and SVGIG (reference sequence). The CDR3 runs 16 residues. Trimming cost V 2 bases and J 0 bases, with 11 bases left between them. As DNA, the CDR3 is TGTGCCTGGAGTCCAACCGGGATCTCTGGGGCCAACGTCCTGACTTTC. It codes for CAWSPTGISGANVLTF.

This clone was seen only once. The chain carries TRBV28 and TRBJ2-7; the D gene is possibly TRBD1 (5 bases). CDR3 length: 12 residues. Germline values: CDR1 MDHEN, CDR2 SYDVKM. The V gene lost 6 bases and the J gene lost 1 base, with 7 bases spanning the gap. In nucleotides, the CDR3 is TGTGCCAGCAGGACAGTATCCTACGAGCAGTACTTC. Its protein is CASRTVSYEQYF.

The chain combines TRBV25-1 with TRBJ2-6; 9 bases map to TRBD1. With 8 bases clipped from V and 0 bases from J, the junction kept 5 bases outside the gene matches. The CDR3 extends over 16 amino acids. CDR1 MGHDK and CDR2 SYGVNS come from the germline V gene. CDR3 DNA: TGTGCCAGCGGCGGGACAGGGAGCTCTGGGGCCAACGTCCTGACTTTC. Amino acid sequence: CASGGTGSSGANVLTF.

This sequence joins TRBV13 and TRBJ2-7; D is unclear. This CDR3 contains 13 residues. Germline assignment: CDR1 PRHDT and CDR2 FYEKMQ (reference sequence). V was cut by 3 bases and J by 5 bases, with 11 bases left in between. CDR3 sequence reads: CASSFSPLDEQYF. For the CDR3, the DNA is TGTGCCAGCAGCTTCAGTCCTCTAGACGAGCAGTACTTC.

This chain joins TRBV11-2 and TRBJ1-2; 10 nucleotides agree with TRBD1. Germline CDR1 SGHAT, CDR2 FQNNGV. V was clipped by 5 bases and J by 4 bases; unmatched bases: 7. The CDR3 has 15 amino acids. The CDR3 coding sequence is TGTGCCAGCAGCCAAGGGACAGGGGCTTTCTATGGCTACACCTTC. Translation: CASSQGTGAFYGYTF.

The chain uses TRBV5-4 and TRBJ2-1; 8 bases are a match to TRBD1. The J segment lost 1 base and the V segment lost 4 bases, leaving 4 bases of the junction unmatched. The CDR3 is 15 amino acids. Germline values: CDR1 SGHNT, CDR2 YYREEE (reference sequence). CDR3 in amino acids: CASSEDRASYNEQFF. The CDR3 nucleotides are TGTGCCAGCAGCGAGGACAGGGCATCCTACAATGAGCAGTTCTTC.

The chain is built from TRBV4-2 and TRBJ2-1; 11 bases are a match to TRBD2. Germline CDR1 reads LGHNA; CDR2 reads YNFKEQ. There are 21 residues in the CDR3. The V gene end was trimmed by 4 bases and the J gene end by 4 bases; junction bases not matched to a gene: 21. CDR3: CASSRRSVVAGGTRGYNEQFF. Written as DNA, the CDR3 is TGTGCCAGCAGCCGTCGATCGGTGGTAGCGGGAGGGACGCGGGGGTACAATGAGCAGTTCTTC.

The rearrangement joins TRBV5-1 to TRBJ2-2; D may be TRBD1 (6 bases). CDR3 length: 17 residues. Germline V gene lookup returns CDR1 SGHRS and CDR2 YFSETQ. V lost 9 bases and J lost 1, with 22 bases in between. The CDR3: CATQPFPGHMNTGELFF. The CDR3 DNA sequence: TGCGCCACCCAGCCTTTTCCGGGACACATGAACACCGGGGAGCTGTTTTTT.

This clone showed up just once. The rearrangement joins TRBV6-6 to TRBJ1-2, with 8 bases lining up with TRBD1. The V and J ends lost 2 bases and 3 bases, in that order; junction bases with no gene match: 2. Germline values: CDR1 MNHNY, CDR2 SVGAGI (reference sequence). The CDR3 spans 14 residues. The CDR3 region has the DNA TGTGCCAGCAGTTACATGACAGGGGACTATGGCTACACCTTC. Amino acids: CASSYMTGDYGYTF.

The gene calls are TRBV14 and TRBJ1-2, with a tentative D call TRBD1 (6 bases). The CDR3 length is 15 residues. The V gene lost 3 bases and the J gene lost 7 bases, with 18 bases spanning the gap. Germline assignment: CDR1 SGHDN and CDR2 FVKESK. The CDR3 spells CASSQFRTDPPGYTF. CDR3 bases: TGTGCCAGCAGCCAGTTTCGGACAGACCCACCTGGCTACACCTTC.

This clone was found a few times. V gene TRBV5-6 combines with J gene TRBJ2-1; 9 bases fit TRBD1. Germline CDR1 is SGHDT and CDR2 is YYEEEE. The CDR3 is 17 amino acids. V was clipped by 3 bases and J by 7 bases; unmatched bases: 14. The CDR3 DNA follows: TGTGCCAGCAGCTCGTATTTAAGGACAGGGGCTTGGAATGAGCAGTTCTTC. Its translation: CASSSYLRTGAWNEQFF.

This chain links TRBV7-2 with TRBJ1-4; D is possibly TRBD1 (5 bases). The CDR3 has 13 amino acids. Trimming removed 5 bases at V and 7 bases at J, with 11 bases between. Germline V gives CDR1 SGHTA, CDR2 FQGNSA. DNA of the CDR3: TGTGCCAGCAGCCCGGGCAGGGCTGAAAAACTGTTTTTT. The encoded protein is CASSPGRAEKLFF.